Listed below are T cell receptor beta chains from one sample, sequenced in a study of early T cells in non-severe SARS-CoV-2 infection. Each CDR3 protein gets one entry after TCRdb re-called the 5' RACE reads with MiXCR. The profile shows roughly 41,000 distinct CDR3 sequences, 5.8% of them singletons. Material: whole blood. The receptors stem from an adult who was a healthcare worker with PCR-confirmed SARS-CoV-2 infection or an uninfected control (not recorded which). CDR3s include the opening cysteine and the closing phenylalanine or tryptophan. A D gene is named only where the DNA matches it firmly. Size is stated for part of the rows, as once, few or many counts, or as a class when the clone is expanded.

CASSLEFQPQHF	TGTGCCAGCAGCTTAGAATTCCAGCCCCAGCATTTT	TRBJ1-5	.	.	TRBV7-2	12
CASSRVTNYGYTF	TGTGCCAGCAGCCGCGTGACCAACTATGGCTACACCTTC	TRBJ1-2	many	.	TRBV3-1	13
CASSFDPAGGYEQYF	TGTGCCAGCAGCTTTGATCCAGCGGGGGGCTACGAGCAGTACTTC	TRBJ2-7	many	TRBD2	TRBV7-2	15
CASIRPAGGEFSGYTF	TGTGCCAGCATCCGCCCCGCAGGGGGCGAATTCAGTGGCTACACCTTC	TRBJ1-2	many	TRBD1	TRBV28	16
CSGLAGDQETQYF	TGCAGCGGACTAGCGGGGGACCAAGAGACCCAGTACTTC	TRBJ2-5	many	TRBD2	TRBV29-1	13
CASSFSIPEKLFF	TGTGCCAGCAGCTTTTCCATCCCCGAAAAACTGTTTTTT	TRBJ1-4	many	.	TRBV7-2	13
CSVADSLFIQYF	TGCAGCGTTGCTGACAGTCTGTTCATTCAGTACTTC	TRBJ2-4	many	.	TRBV29-1	12
CASSLVPRGETQYF	TGCGCCAGCAGCTTGGTTCCTAGGGGAGAGACCCAGTACTTC	TRBJ2-5	many	.	TRBV5-1	14
CASSPQPGGGKTGELFF	TGCGCCAGCAGCCCTCAGCCGGGGGGCGGAAAAACCGGGGAGCTGTTTTTT	TRBJ2-2	few	.	TRBV4-3	17
CASSAGPDRTYEQYF	TGCGCCAGCAGCGCCGGACCCGACAGGACCTACGAGCAGTACTTC	TRBJ2-7	many	.	TRBV5-1	15
CASSGGSGFRQYF	TGTGCCAGCAGTGGAGGGAGTGGCTTTCGACAGTACTTC	TRBJ2-7	few	.	TRBV2	13
CASTPLGAQDTQYF	TGTGCCAGTACCCCGCTGGGGGCGCAAGATACGCAGTATTTT	TRBJ2-3	.	.	TRBV19	14
CASSLDRFYGKDTQYF	TGTGCCAGCAGCTTAGATCGGTTTTACGGCAAAGATACGCAGTATTTT	TRBJ2-3	.	.	TRBV7-9	16
CASSQESGSGELFF	TGCGCCAGCAGCCAAGAATCAGGGTCCGGGGAGCTGTTTTTT	TRBJ2-2	many	.	TRBV4-3	14
CASSLENTGELFF	TGTGCCAGCAGCTTAGAGAACACCGGGGAGCTGTTTTTT	TRBJ2-2	many	.	TRBV11-2	13
CASSAGSAMQYF	TGTGCCAGCAGCGCAGGGAGCGCTATGCAGTACTTC	TRBJ2-7	many	.	TRBV5-6	12
CASSSSYGQGANTEAFF	.	TRBJ1-1	many	.	TRBV28	17
CAWRWGGSYEQYF	TGTGCCTGGAGGTGGGGCGGCTCCTACGAGCAGTACTTC	TRBJ2-7	many	.	TRBV30	13
CSASEEQGGNQPQHF	TGCAGTGCTAGTGAAGAACAGGGGGGCAATCAGCCCCAGCATTTT	TRBJ1-5	many	TRBD1	TRBV20-1	15
CASSQDRTSYNEQFF	TGCGCCAGCAGCCAAGATCGGACCAGTTACAATGAGCAGTTCTTC	TRBJ2-1	many	.	TRBV4-3	15
CATRRSADSGEQYF	TGTGCCACCAGACGGTCAGCAGATTCGGGGGAGCAGTACTTC	TRBJ2-7	many	.	TRBV7-8	14
CASSLEGISVSGELFF	TGTGCCAGCAGCTTGGAGGGGATTTCGGTATCCGGGGAGCTGTTTTTT	TRBJ2-2	many	.	TRBV5-6	16
CASSMGIQETQYF	TGTGCCAGTAGTATGGGCATTCAAGAGACCCAGTACTTC	TRBJ2-5	many	.	TRBV19	13
CASRGSVYNEQFF	TGTGCCAGCAGGGGATCGGTCTACAATGAGCAGTTCTTC	TRBJ2-1	many	.	TRBV12-3/TRBV12-4	13
CSAKLGGNQPQHF	TGCAGTGCTAAATTAGGAGGCAATCAGCCCCAGCATTTT	TRBJ1-5	many	.	TRBV20-1	13
CASSPRGWGGRQPQHF	TGTGCCAGCAGCCCCAGGGGCTGGGGAGGACGGCAGCCCCAGCATTTT	TRBJ1-5	many	.	TRBV5-8	16
CASTVTDTQYF	TGTGCCAGCACGGTGACAGATACGCAGTATTTT	TRBJ2-3	few	.	TRBV6-5	11
CASSLAPGVPETQYF	TGTGCCAGCAGCTTAGCGCCTGGGGTTCCGGAGACCCAGTACTTC	TRBJ2-5	many	.	TRBV7-8	15
CASSFYRGVDFEQFF	TGTGCCAGCAGCTTCTACCGGGGAGTAGATTTTGAGCAGTTCTTC	TRBJ2-1	many	.	TRBV7-2	15
CASSFGQPGANVLTF	TGTGCCAGCAGTTTCGGACAGCCCGGGGCCAACGTCCTGACTTTC	TRBJ2-6	many	.	TRBV7-3	15
CATSSGASGSLADTQYF	TGTGCCACCAGCAGTGGAGCAAGCGGGAGTCTCGCAGATACGCAGTATTTT	TRBJ2-3	few	TRBD2	TRBV15	17
CASSPPVRGTEAFF	TGTGCCAGCTCACCACCTGTAAGGGGTACTGAAGCTTTCTTT	TRBJ1-1	many	.	TRBV18	14
CAWSGGGEEQYF	TGTGCCTGGAGCGGGGGCGGGGAAGAGCAGTACTTC	TRBJ2-7	many	.	TRBV30	12
CASSLELGQGNEKLFF	TGTGCCAGCAGCCTCGAATTGGGACAGGGTAATGAAAAACTGTTTTTT	TRBJ1-4	many	TRBD1	TRBV7-9	16
CASSPGSTEAFF	TGTGCCAGCAGTCCAGGGAGCACTGAAGCTTTCTTT	TRBJ1-1	many	.	TRBV7-6	12
CASSGATNSQTGELFF	TGTGCCAGCAGTGGGGCCACGAACTCGCAAACCGGGGAGCTGTTTTTT	TRBJ2-2	.	.	TRBV6-1	16
CASSLRMTGENYGYTF	TGCGCCAGCAGCCTACGCATGACAGGGGAGAACTATGGCTACACCTTC	TRBJ1-2	.	TRBD1	TRBV5-1	16
CASSPGGTGNQPQHF	TGTGCCAGCAGTCCAGGGGGGACAGGGAACCAGCCCCAGCATTTT	TRBJ1-5	many	TRBD1	TRBV6-5	15
CSARDGQGQQPQHF	TGCAGTGCTAGAGATGGACAGGGTCAGCAGCCCCAGCATTTT	TRBJ1-5	many	TRBD1	TRBV20-1	14
CASSLAVTGWDTQYF	TGTGCCAGCAGCTTGGCCGTTACGGGATGGGATACGCAGTATTTT	TRBJ2-3	few	.	TRBV5-6	15
CASSQRGTDTQYF	TGTGCCAGCAGCCAGCGAGGGACAGATACGCAGTATTTT	TRBJ2-3	many	.	TRBV3-1	13
CASSLGFGQVTQYF	TGTGCCAGCAGCTTGGGTTTCGGACAGGTCACGCAGTATTTT	TRBJ2-3	.	TRBD1	TRBV7-9	14
CASLGAMNTGELFF	TGTGCCAGTCTCGGGGCGATGAACACCGGGGAGCTGTTTTTT	TRBJ2-2	few	.	TRBV2	14
CASSLRAGGLYEQYF	TGTGCCAGCAGTTTAAGAGCGGGAGGGCTCTACGAGCAGTACTTC	TRBJ2-7	few	TRBD2	TRBV28	15
CASSVHGSYEQYF	TGTGCCAGCAGTGTCCACGGATCCTACGAGCAGTACTTC	TRBJ2-7	few	.	TRBV2	13
CASSPPSGEQFF	TGTGCCAGCAGCCCCCCTAGCGGAGAGCAGTTCTTC	TRBJ2-1	many	TRBD2	TRBV3-1	12
CASSRGTGGDQETQYF	TGTGCCAGCAGCCGTGGGACAGGGGGTGACCAAGAGACCCAGTACTTC	TRBJ2-5	.	TRBD1	TRBV7-2	16